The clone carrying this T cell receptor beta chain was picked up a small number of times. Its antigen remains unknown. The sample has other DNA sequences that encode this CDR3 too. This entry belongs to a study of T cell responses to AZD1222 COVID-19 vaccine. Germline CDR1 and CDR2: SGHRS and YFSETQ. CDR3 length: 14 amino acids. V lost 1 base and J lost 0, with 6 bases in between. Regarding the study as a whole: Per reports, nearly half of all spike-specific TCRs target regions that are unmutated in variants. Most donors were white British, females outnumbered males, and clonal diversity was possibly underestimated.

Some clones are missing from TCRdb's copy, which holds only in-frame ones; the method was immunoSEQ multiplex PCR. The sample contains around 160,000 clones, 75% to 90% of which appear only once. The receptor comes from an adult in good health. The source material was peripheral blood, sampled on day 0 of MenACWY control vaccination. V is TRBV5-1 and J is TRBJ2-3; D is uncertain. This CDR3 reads CASSLPGSTDTQYF. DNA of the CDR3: TGCGCCAGCAGCTTGCCCGGAAGCACAGATACGCAGTATTTT.